This passage covers 7 T cell receptor beta chains from one sample sequenced in a study of control samples from healthy donors and cancer patients. The protocol was immunoSEQ multiplex PCR, while the TCRdb copy is restricted to in-frame clones and leaves out a portion. The sample holds about 79,000 clones, roughly 93% seen once. Material for sequencing was PBMCs. These receptors were obtained from a woman between 40 and 55 years old with lung cancer.

The J gene is TRBJ1-1, the V gene TRBV11-2, with no clear D. This CDR3 is 15 amino acids long. The germline V and J ends were trimmed by 1 base and 2 bases, with 11 bases remaining between them. The germline gives CDR1 SGHAT, CDR2 FQNNGV. The CDR3 DNA follows: TGTGCCAGCAGCTTAGGGTTGGGAACCAACACTGAAGCTTTCTTT. Translating gives CASSLGLGTNTEAFF.

V is TRBV5-1 and J is TRBJ1-1, with D uncertain. V lost 0 bases, J lost 1 base, and 4 bases lay in between. Germline values: CDR1 SGHRS, CDR2 YFSETQ. The CDR3 is made up of 13 amino acids. CDR3 in amino acids: CASSLGRNTEAFF. The CDR3 DNA reads as TGCGCCAGCAGCTTGGGCCGGAACACTGAAGCTTTCTTT.

This rearrangement joins TRBV15 to TRBJ1-2; possibly TRBD1 for D (6 bases). The CDR3 runs to 16 residues. V was clipped by 1 base and J by 4 bases, with 16 bases between them. Germline V gene sequence: CDR1 LNHNV, CDR2 YYDKDF (reference sequence). The CDR3 DNA reads TGTGCCACCAGCAGAGGGGGGCAGTTGAGTGGCTATGGCTACACCTTC. Residues: CATSRGGQLSGYGYTF.

This clone has a count of ten or more. The chain couples TRBV19 to TRBJ1-1; no reliable D call. Trimming left V 5 bases short and J 0 bases short, with 10 bases between. This CDR3 has 14 residues. The germline V gene encodes CDR1 LNHDA and CDR2 SQIVND (reference sequence). This CDR3 is CASSRISLNTEAFF. Written as DNA, the CDR3 is TGTGCCAGTAGTCGGATCTCCTTGAACACTGAAGCTTTCTTT.

V gene TRBV28 combines with J gene TRBJ2-5, with D perhaps assigned TRBD1 or TRBD2 (6 bases each). Trimming shortened V by 2 bases and J by 2 bases, and 15 bases separated the two germline ends. The CDR3 loop spans 16 amino acids. Germline V gene data show CDR1 as MDHEN and CDR2 as SYDVKM. CDR3 loop: CASSLPRQGRQETQYF. CDR3 DNA: TGTGCCAGCAGTTTACCACGGCAGGGGAGGCAAGAGACCCAGTACTTC.

This clone was observed once. This rearrangement joins TRBV6-6 to TRBJ1-5; 8 bases align to TRBD1. Germline V gene data show CDR1 as MNHNY and CDR2 as SVGAGI (reference sequence). This CDR3 contains 17 residues. V lost 5 bases and J lost 0; bases outside the gene matches: 9. The CDR3 protein is CASSRYRQGYSNQPQHF. The CDR3 DNA sequence: TGTGCCAGCAGTCGATATAGACAGGGGTATAGCAATCAGCCCCAGCATTTT.

The V call is TRBV27, the J call TRBJ1-5; D is uncertain. Germline V gene data show CDR1 as MNHEY and CDR2 as SMNVEV (reference sequence). V lost 3 bases, J lost 3 bases, and 3 bases lay in between. The CDR3 length is 12 residues. This CDR3 reads CASSFHNQPQHF. The CDR3 nucleotides read TGTGCCAGCAGTTTCCACAATCAGCCCCAGCATTTT.